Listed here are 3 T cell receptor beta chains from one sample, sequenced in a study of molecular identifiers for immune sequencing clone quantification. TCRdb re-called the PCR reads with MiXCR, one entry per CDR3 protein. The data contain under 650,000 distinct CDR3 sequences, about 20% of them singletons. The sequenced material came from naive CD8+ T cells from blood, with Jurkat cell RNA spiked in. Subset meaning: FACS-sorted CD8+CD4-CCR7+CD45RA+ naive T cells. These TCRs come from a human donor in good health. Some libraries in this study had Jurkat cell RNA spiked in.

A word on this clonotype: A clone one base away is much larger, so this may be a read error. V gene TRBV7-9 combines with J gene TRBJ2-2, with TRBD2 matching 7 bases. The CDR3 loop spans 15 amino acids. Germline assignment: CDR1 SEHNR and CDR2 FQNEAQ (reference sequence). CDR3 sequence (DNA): TGTGCCAGCAGCTTGCGGGAGAGAGTCACCGGGGGGCTGTTTTTT. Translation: CASSLRERVTGGLFF. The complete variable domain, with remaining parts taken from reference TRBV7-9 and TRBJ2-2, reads DTGVSQNPRHKITKRGQNVTFRCDPISEHNRLYWYRQTLGQGPEFLTYFQNEAQLEKSRLLSDRFSAERPKGSFSTLEIQRTEQGDSAMYLCASSLRERVTGGLFFGEGSRLTVL.

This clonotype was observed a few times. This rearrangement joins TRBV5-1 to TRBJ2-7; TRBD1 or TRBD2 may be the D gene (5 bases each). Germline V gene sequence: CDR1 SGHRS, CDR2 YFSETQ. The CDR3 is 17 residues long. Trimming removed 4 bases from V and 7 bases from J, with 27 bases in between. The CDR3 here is CASSGGHLGPSYEEQYF. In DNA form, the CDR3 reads TGCGCCAGCAGCGGTGGACACTTGGGACCGTCATACGAAGAGCAGTACTTC.

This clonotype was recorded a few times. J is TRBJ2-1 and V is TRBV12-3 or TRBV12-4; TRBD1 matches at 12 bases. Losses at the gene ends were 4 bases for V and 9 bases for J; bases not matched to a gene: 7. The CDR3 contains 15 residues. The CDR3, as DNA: TGTGCCAGCAGTTACCCGGGACAGGGGGCAGTTGAGCAGTTCTTC. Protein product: CASSYPGQGAVEQFF.